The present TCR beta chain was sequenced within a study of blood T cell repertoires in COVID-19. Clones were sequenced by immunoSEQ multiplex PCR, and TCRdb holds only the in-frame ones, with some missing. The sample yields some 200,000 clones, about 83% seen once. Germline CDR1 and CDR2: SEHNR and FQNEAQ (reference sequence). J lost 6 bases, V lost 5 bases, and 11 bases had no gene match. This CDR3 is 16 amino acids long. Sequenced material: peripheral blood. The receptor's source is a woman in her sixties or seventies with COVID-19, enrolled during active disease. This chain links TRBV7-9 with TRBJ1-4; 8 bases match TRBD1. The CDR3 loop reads CASSVPRGRIDEKLFF. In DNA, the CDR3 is TGTGCCAGCAGCGTCCCCAGGGGGCGTATTGATGAAAAACTGTTTTTT.